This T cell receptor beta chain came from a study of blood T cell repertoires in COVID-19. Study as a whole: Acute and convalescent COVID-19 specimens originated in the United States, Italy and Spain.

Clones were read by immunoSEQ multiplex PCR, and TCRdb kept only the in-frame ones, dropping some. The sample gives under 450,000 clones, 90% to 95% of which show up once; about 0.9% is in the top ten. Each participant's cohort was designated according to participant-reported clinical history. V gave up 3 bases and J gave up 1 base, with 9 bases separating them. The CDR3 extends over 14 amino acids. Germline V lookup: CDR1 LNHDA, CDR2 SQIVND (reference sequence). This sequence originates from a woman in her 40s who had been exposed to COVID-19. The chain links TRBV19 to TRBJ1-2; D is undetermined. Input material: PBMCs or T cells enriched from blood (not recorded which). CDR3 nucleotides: TGTGCCAGTAGTATTGGGCAGCTTAACTATGGCTACACCTTC. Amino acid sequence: CASSIGQLNYGYTF.